In this sample, the clone carrying this TCR beta chain turned up a few times. This sample was included in a study of blood T cell repertoires in COVID-19. About the research overall: COVID-19 samples from acute and convalescent phases originated in the United States, Italy and Spain. T cells, B-cell-depleted T cells, or PBMCs provided the cDNA or gDNA that served as material.

The CDR3 is 14 residues long. Deletions cut 10 bases from V and 3 bases from J, with 15 bases between. Germline V gene data show CDR1 as MDHEN and CDR2 as SYDVKM. Measured with immunoSEQ multiplex PCR; TCRdb has only the in-frame clones, and not every one. This sample yields 150,000 to 200,000 clones, of which roughly 85% are seen a single time; 11% belongs to the top ten. The chain joins TRBV28 to TRBJ2-2; TRBD1 might be the D (6 bases). Input material: peripheral blood. The TCR sequence derives from a human donor with active or convalescent COVID-19. The donor label of this sample is uncertain. CDR3: CATPGQSDTGELFF. CDR3 nucleotide sequence: TGTGCCACCCCCGGACAGTCGGACACCGGGGAGCTGTTTTTT.